The clone carrying this T cell receptor beta chain was detected once. Its specificity is not known. V lost 5 bases, J lost 0 bases, and 19 bases lay in between. This CDR3 comprises 18 residues. CDR1 and CDR2 (germline): MDHEN, SYDVKM. These data originate in a study of T cell repertoires in cytomegalovirus infection. Study details: Selection of CMV epitopes for the study included recently identified HLA-C-restricted and well-studied HLA-B-restricted ones. The public TCR beta signatures pointed to both CMV infection and matching HLA type. Study-wide findings and caveats: Totalled public TCR beta family frequency picked out people who carried CMV plus the relevant HLA. Ex vivo, HLA-C-restricted CMV-specific TCR beta clonotypes prevailed over the rest of the response.

TCRdb passed the reads through MiXCR, listing each CDR3 protein once. Of more than 300,000 distinct CDR3 sequences in the sample, about 32% are singletons; the top ten hold approximately 13%. The receptor was isolated from a human donor in good health (CMV status not recorded). Some clones in this sample may be carry-over from other donors' samples. The chain has TRBV28 and TRBJ2-2; tentative D call: TRBD1 (6 bases). This specimen was cultured PBMCs, taken from culture after CMV antigen stimulation. The CDR3 coding sequence is TGTGCCAGCAGTCTCCCCCGTGACAGGAGCGCGAACACCGGGGAGCTGTTTTTT. Protein: CASSLPRDRSANTGELFF.